This T cell receptor beta chain was profiled in a study of T cells in Graves' hyperthyroidism and ophthalmopathy. This clonotype was picked up a small number of times. The antigen remains undetermined. The V end was cut by 2 bases, the J end by 3 bases, with 14 bases between. CDR1 is MNHEY and CDR2 is SVGEGT in the germline V gene. The CDR3 covers 16 residues. Patients aged 18 to 65 had newly diagnosed hyperthyroidism of under 2 months' duration. Amplification of TCR beta CDR3 regions used RNA as the template. The HTBI primer set was used in a first-round RT-PCR of the TCR CDR3. TCRdb called the multiplex PCR reads again in MiXCR, with one record for every CDR3 protein. The sample yields more than 450,000 distinct CDR3 sequences, 11% to 15% seen once. Findings of the study overall: With a median lead of approximately 6.4 months before onset, the model predicted ophthalmopathy. In the blood, most expanded thyroid clonotypes above 0.001 appeared as well.

Sample: blood. The sequence was obtained from a woman aged 40 to 50 with Graves' hyperthyroidism. This chain links TRBV6-2 or TRBV6-3 with TRBJ2-1; tentatively, D is TRBD2 (6 bases). The CDR3, as DNA: TGTGCCAGCAGTTACCCTGTTGGGGGGAACTACAATGAGCAGTTCTTC. The encoded protein is CASSYPVGGNYNEQFF.